This is a list of T cell receptor beta chains from one sample in a study of siplizumab effects on memory and regulatory T cells. Generated by immunoSEQ multiplex PCR, the TCRdb table keeps only in-frame clones and is missing some. The data show roughly 120,000 clones, with approximately 94% seen just once and around 1.5% held by the top ten. Input material: non-Treg CD4+ T cells sorted from blood. Source of these receptors: a human donor in good health. The CDR3 runs from the conserved cysteine through the conserved F or W. The order of the fields is J gene, V gene, clone size, D gene, CDR3 protein, CDR3 DNA. A D gene is named only where the DNA matches it firmly. Clone size is not always given. Where it is, it says once, few, many or a class for expanded clones.

TRBJ2-5,TRBV6-5,NA,TRBD2,CASSRTSDETQYF,TGTGCCAGCAGCCGGACTAGCGACGAGACCCAGTACTTC
TRBJ1-1,TRBV30,NA,NA,CAWTTRRYTEAFF,TGTGCCTGGACTACTCGTCGGTACACTGAAGCTTTCTTT
TRBJ2-2,TRBV7-6,NA,NA,CASSLEVEAGELFF,TGTGCCAGCAGCTTAGAGGTCGAAGCCGGGGAGCTGTTTTTT
TRBJ2-1,TRBV5-8,NA,TRBD1,CASSLGDRVYNEQFF,TGTGCCAGCAGCTTGGGGGACAGGGTATACAATGAGCAGTTCTTC
TRBJ2-1,TRBV7-3,once,NA,CASSSGLPNEQFF,TGTGCCAGCAGCTCTGGGCTTCCTAATGAGCAGTTCTTC
TRBJ1-5,TRBV6-6,NA,NA,CASSYARGSNQPQHF,TGTGCCAGCAGTTACGCCCGGGGAAGCAATCAGCCCCAGCATTTT
TRBJ2-7,TRBV29-1,once,NA,CSVVKSGTGNEQYF,TGCAGCGTTGTCAAATCCGGGACGGGAAACGAGCAGTACTTC
TRBJ1-1,TRBV6-5,NA,NA,CASSYQLPSTEAFF,TGTGCCAGCAGTTACCAATTACCGAGCACTGAAGCTTTCTTT
TRBJ1-2,TRBV25-1,NA,TRBD1,CASSAPGTVSGYTF,TGTGCCAGCAGTGCCCCCGGGACAGTCTCTGGCTACACCTTC
TRBJ1-5,TRBV2,NA,NA,CASSEWGRQPQHF,TGTGCCAGCAGTGAATGGGGAAGACAGCCCCAGCATTTT
TRBJ1-6,TRBV27,NA,NA,CASSLSLNPGALHF,TGTGCCAGCAGTTTATCGCTAAACCCAGGGGCCCTCCACTTT
TRBJ2-7,TRBV6-5,NA,TRBD1,CASSYSWTGDSYEQYF,TGTGCCAGCAGTTACTCCTGGACAGGGGACTCCTACGAGCAGTACTTC
TRBJ2-5,TRBV4-1,NA,NA,CASSPSSLETQYF,TGCGCCAGCAGCCCGTCGTCACTCGAGACCCAGTACTTC
TRBJ2-5,TRBV5-1,NA,NA,CASSLVGRSEETQYF,TGCGCCAGCAGCTTGGTAGGGAGGAGTGAAGAGACCCAGTACTTC
TRBJ2-7,TRBV19,NA,NA,CASSRGYEQYF,TGTGCCAGTAGTAGGGGTTACGAGCAGTACTTC
TRBJ2-6,TRBV18,NA,TRBD2,CASSPREVSSGANVLTF,TGTGCCAGCTCACCTCGGGAGGTGAGCTCTGGGGCCAACGTCCTGACTTTC
TRBJ2-2,TRBV7-9,NA,NA,CASSEASHRGNTGELFF,TGTGCCAGCAGCGAAGCATCCCATCGGGGGAACACCGGGGAGCTGTTTTTT
TRBJ1-2,TRBV6-5,NA,TRBD1,CASSFQGAGYGYTF,TGTGCCAGCAGTTTCCAGGGGGCCGGGTATGGCTACACCTTC
TRBJ1-2,TRBV4-1,NA,TRBD1,CASSQSTGFEGYTF,TGCGCCAGCAGCCAATCGACAGGGTTTGAAGGCTACACCTTC
TRBJ1-5,TRBV4-2,NA,NA,CASSQALVNQPQHF,TGTGCCAGCAGCCAAGCTTTAGTGAATCAGCCCCAGCATTTT
TRBJ1-2,TRBV6-1,NA,TRBD1,CASSGSETGGGYGYTF,TGTGCCAGCAGTGGGTCAGAGACAGGGGGCGGCTATGGCTACACCTTC
TRBJ2-4,TRBV4-1,NA,NA,CASNQGGSKNIQYF,TGCGCCAGCAACCAGGGGGGATCCAAAAACATTCAGTACTTC
TRBJ1-2,TRBV7-9,NA,NA,CASTRGGGEGGYTF,TGTGCCAGCACCAGAGGTGGTGGGGAAGGTGGCTACACCTTC
TRBJ1-3,TRBV12-5,NA,TRBD1,CASGLAGPGTDGNTIYF,TGTGCTAGTGGTTTGGCGGGACCCGGGACAGATGGAAACACCATATATTTT
TRBJ2-2,TRBV18,once,NA,CASSPIQGPSTGELFF,TGTGCCAGCTCACCAATCCAGGGACCCTCCACCGGGGAGCTGTTTTTT
TRBJ1-1,TRBV5-1,NA,TRBD1,CASSGGQGGEGSTEAFF,TGCGCCAGCAGCGGGGGACAGGGGGGAGAAGGCAGCACTGAAGCTTTCTTT
TRBJ2-7,TRBV18,NA,NA,CASSPPRQARSYEQYF,TGTGCCAGCTCACCTCCCCGACAGGCACGCTCCTACGAGCAGTACTTC
TRBJ2-2,TRBV4-2,NA,NA,CASSQVGGLTGELFF,TGTGCCAGCAGCCAAGTGGGGGGATTAACCGGGGAGCTGTTTTTT
TRBJ1-3,TRBV18,NA,TRBD1,CASSSGTALSGNTIYF,TGTGCCAGCTCGTCCGGGACAGCGCTTTCTGGAAACACCATATATTTT
TRBJ2-2,TRBV7-9,NA,TRBD1,CASSRTPGQVIGELFF,TGTGCCAGCAGCCGAACCCCGGGACAGGTTATCGGGGAGCTGTTTTTT
TRBJ1-1,TRBV6-5,NA,NA,CASRHRDSVNTEAFF,TGTGCCAGCAGACATCGGGACTCGGTGAACACTGAAGCTTTCTTT
TRBJ2-2,TRBV5-6,once,NA,CASSTFKGAGELFF,TGTGCCAGCAGCACCTTTAAGGGGGCCGGGGAGCTGTTTTTT
TRBJ2-5,TRBV6-5,once,NA,CASGVVTQYF,TGTGCCAGCGGAGTCGTAACCCAGTACTTC
TRBJ2-7,TRBV6-1,NA,NA,CASSSGQLPDEQYF,TGTGCCAGCAGTAGCGGACAGTTACCCGACGAGCAGTACTTC
TRBJ2-5,TRBV7-7,NA,NA,CASSLALGEQETQYF,TGTGCTAGCAGCTTAGCCTTGGGGGAGCAAGAGACCCAGTACTTC
TRBJ2-7,TRBV5-6,NA,TRBD2,CASSWTSGGYEQYF,TGTGCCAGCAGCTGGACTAGCGGGGGCTACGAGCAGTACTTC
TRBJ2-5,TRBV4-1,NA,TRBD2,CASSPRLAGETQYF,TGCGCCAGCAGCCCCCGACTAGCCGGGGAGACCCAGTACTTC
TRBJ1-2,TRBV4-2,NA,TRBD1,CASSQDFGTGHYGYTF,TGTGCCAGCAGCCAAGATTTCGGGACAGGGCACTATGGCTACACCTTC
TRBJ1-2,TRBV5-5,once,NA,CASSPTWSNYGYTF,TGTGCCAGCAGCCCGACCTGGTCTAACTATGGCTACACCTTC
TRBJ2-7,TRBV6-4,NA,NA,CASSVSPGDAYEQYF,TGTGCCAGCAGTGTGTCTCCGGGAGACGCCTACGAGCAGTACTTC
TRBJ2-2,TRBV2,NA,NA,CASMPPLGTGELFF,TGTGCCAGCATGCCCCCTCTAGGGACCGGGGAGCTGTTTTTT
TRBJ1-4,TRBV4-1,NA,TRBD1,CASSLVAGTGGRKLFF,TGCGCCAGCAGCCTAGTCGCCGGGACAGGGGGCAGAAAACTGTTTTTT
TRBJ2-7,TRBV5-8,NA,TRBD2,CASSLGTSEKYEQYF,TGTGCCAGCAGCTTAGGGACTAGCGAAAAATACGAGCAGTACTTC
TRBJ1-1,TRBV7-9,NA,NA,CASSLGGLGVLDTEAFF,TGTGCCAGCAGCTTAGGAGGGCTAGGGGTTTTGGACACTGAAGCTTTCTTT
TRBJ2-5,TRBV27,NA,NA,CASSLAGDQETQYF,TGTGCCAGCAGTTTGGCAGGGGACCAAGAGACCCAGTACTTC
TRBJ2-2,TRBV19,NA,TRBD2,CASSMGTTNTGELFF,TGTGCCAGTAGTATGGGGACTACGAACACCGGGGAGCTGTTTTTT
TRBJ2-4,TRBV5-1,NA,NA,CASSLVEGKNIQYF,TGCGCCAGCAGCTTGGTCGAGGGAAAAAACATTCAGTACTTC
TRBJ2-7,TRBV5-1,NA,TRBD1,CASSADRGFGYEQYF,TGCGCCAGCAGCGCGGACAGGGGCTTTGGGTACGAGCAGTACTTC
TRBJ1-1,TRBV6-5,NA,NA,CASSRGTSNTEAFF,TGTGCCAGCAGTCGCGGGACATCGAACACTGAAGCTTTCTTT
TRBJ1-1,TRBV11-2,NA,NA,CASSLVVRGVRAFF,TGTGCCAGCAGCTTAGTTGTACGGGGGGTGAGAGCTTTCTTT
TRBJ1-4,TRBV19,NA,TRBD1,CASSRGTVANEKLFF,TGTGCCAGTAGTAGAGGGACAGTAGCTAATGAAAAACTGTTTTTT
TRBJ1-3,TRBV5-6,NA,NA,CASSLLISGNTIYF,TGTGCCAGCAGCTTGCTGATCTCTGGAAACACCATATATTTT